The 9 T cell receptor beta chains reported below all come from one sample, sequenced in a study of cytomegalovirus exposure and HLA in healthy donors. PCR used 60 Vbeta primers and 13 Jbeta primers. The data were produced by immunoSEQ multiplex PCR, yet TCRdb's version contains in-frame clones alone and is incomplete. The data show 150,000 to 200,000 clones, with more than 60% seen just once and roughly 1.5% held by the top ten. The sample was PBMCs. Source of these receptors: a young man in good health and CMV-seronegative.

This clone was picked up a small number of times. The V and J genes are TRBV6-5 and TRBJ1-1, with TRBD1 as a possible D gene (5 bases). Per the germline V gene, CDR1 is MNHEY and CDR2 is SVGAGI. CDR3 length: 15 residues. Trimming cost V 6 bases and J 3 bases, with 17 bases left between them. CDR3 residues: CASSPRGGRDTEAFF. CDR3 in DNA: TGTGCCAGCAGCCCCCGCGGGGGACGGGACACTGAAGCTTTCTTT.

Written as DNA, the CDR3 is TGTGCCAGCTCAACAGGGGGGTCCTACGAGCAGTACTTC. The encoded protein is CASSTGGSYEQYF. The V gene is TRBV18, the J gene TRBJ2-7, with TRBD1 matching over 8 bases. Trimming at V came to 5 bases and at J to 1 base, leaving 1 base not matched to a gene. Germline V CDR1 and CDR2: KGHSH, LQKENI. CDR3 length: 13 residues.

This clone appeared a few times. CDR3 nucleotides: TGTGCCAGCTCGGGGACAGGGGACCCCTCAGCCGAGCAGTACTTC. Protein product: CASSGTGDPSAEQYF. The chain is built from TRBV18 and TRBJ2-7; 10 nucleotides match TRBD1. This CDR3 region has 15 residues. V trimming: 6 bases; J trimming: 6 bases; junction bases outside the gene matches: 11. The germline gives CDR1 KGHSH, CDR2 LQKENI. The complete variable domain, with remaining parts taken from reference TRBV18 and TRBJ2-7, reads NAGVMQNPRHLVRRRGQEARLRCSPMKGHSHVYWYRQLPEEGLKFMVYLQKENIIDESGMPKERFSAEFPKEGPSILRIQQVVRGDSAAYFCASSGTGDPSAEQYFGPGTRLTVT.

The V gene is TRBV6-6, the J gene TRBJ2-7, with TRBD1 identical over 8 bases. This CDR3 has 14 residues. The germline gives CDR1 MNHNY, CDR2 SVGAGI (reference sequence). V gave up 4 bases and J gave up 3 bases; unmatched junction bases: 5. The CDR3 bases are TGTGCCAGCAGTTCAGGGGGCTCGAACTACGAGCAGTACTTC. Amino acid sequence: CASSSGGSNYEQYF.

The rearrangement joins TRBV7-6 to TRBJ1-2, with D hard to call. Germline CDR1 reads SGHVS; CDR2 reads FNYEAQ. V was shortened by 5 bases and J by 8 bases, with 15 bases between the two germline ends. This CDR3 spans 13 amino acids. Here the CDR3 DNA reads TGTGCCAGCAGCCAGACGGCATCAGGAGGCTACACCTTC. Translating it yields CASSQTASGGYTF.

This chain joins TRBV4-3 and TRBJ1-3; the match to TRBD1 covers 7 bases. Germline V CDR1 and CDR2: LGHNA, YSLEER. V shed 2 bases and J 2 bases; nucleotides not matched to a gene: 6. This CDR3 has 16 residues. The CDR3 coding sequence is TGCGCCAGCAGCCAAAGCAGGGGGAGGCCTGGAAACACCATATATTTT. Translation: CASSQSRGRPGNTIYF.

The chain combines TRBV7-6 with TRBJ2-3; TRBD2 is a possible D gene (6 bases). V lost 5 bases, J lost 3 bases, and 12 bases lay in between. The CDR3 has 14 amino acids. Germline V gives CDR1 SGHVS, CDR2 FNYEAQ. The CDR3 DNA reads TGTGCCAGCAGCCCCAGGGCGGGGACAGATACGCAGTATTTT. Protein: CASSPRAGTDTQYF.

This clone came up once. The J gene is TRBJ2-7, the V gene TRBV27, with D hard to call. The CDR3 spans 13 residues. V was shortened by 0 bases and J by 4 bases, with 7 bases between the two germline ends. Germline V lookup: CDR1 MNHEY, CDR2 SMNVEV (reference sequence). CDR3 sequence: CASSLSSGYEQYF. The CDR3 region has the DNA TGTGCCAGCAGTTTATCTTCCGGGTACGAGCAGTACTTC.

The genes are TRBV7-2 and TRBJ1-3; weak D call: TRBD1 (6 bases). The CDR3 runs 15 residues. Between the trimmed V and J ends, which lost 4 bases and 7 bases, there was a span of 17 bases. Germline V gene data show CDR1 as SGHTA and CDR2 as FQGNSA. CDR3 amino acids: CASSSHSPDRNTIYF. In DNA, the CDR3 is TGTGCCAGCAGCTCGCACAGCCCCGACAGGAACACCATATATTTT.